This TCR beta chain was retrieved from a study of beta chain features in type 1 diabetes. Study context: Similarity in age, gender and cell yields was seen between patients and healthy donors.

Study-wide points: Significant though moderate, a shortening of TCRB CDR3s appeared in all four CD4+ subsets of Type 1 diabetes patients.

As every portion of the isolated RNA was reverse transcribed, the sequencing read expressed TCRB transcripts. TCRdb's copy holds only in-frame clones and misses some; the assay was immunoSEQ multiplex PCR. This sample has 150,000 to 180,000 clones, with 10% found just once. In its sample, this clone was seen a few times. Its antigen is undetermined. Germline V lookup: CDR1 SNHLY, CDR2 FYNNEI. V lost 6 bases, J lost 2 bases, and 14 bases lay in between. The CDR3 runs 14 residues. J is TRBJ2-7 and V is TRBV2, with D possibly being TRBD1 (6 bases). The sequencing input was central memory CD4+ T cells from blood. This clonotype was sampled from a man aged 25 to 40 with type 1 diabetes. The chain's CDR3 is CASRQGWGTYEQYF. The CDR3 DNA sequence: TGTGCCAGCAGACAGGGTTGGGGAACCTACGAGCAGTACTTC.